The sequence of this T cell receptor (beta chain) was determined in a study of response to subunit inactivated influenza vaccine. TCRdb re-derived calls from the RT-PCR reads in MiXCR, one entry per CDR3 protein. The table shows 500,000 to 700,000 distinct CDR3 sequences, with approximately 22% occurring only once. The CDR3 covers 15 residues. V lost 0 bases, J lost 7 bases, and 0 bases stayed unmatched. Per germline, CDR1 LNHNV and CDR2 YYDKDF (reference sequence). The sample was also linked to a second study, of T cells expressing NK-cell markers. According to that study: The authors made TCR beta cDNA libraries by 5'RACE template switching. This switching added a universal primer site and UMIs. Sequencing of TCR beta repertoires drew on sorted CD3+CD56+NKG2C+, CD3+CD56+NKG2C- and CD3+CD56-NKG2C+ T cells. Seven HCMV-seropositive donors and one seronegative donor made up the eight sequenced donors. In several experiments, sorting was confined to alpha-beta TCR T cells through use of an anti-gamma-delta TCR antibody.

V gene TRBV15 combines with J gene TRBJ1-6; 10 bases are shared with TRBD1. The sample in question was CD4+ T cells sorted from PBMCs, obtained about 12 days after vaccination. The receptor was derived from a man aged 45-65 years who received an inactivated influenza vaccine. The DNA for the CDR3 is TGTGCCACCAGCAGAGAGGGACAGGGGAATTCACCCCTCCACTTT. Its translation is CATSREGQGNSPLHF.